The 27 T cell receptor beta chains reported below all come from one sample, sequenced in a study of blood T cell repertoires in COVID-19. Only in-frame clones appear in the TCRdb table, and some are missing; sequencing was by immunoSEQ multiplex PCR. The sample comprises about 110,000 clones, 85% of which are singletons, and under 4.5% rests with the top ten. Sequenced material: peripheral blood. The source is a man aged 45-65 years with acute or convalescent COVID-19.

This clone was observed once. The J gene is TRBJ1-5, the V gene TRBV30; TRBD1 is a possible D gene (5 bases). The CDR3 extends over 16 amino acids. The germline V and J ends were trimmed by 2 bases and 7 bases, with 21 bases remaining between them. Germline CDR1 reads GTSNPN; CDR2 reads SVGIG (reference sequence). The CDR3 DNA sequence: TGTGCCTGGAGTCCGTTCCCCGCCAGGGTGGGCCAGCCCCAGCATTTT. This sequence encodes CAWSPFPARVGQPQHF.

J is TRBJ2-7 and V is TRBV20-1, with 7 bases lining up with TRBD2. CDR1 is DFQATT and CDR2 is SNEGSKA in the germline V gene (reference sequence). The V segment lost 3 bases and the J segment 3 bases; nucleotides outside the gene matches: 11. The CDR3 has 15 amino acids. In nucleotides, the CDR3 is TGCAGTGCTAGTAGGGCTAGCGGACCTCACTACGAGCAGTACTTC. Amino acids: CSASRASGPHYEQYF.

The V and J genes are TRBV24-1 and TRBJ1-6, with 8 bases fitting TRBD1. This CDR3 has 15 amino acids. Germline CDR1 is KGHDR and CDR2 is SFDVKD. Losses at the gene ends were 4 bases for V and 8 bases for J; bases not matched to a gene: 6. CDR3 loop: CATSDGQGRHSPLHF. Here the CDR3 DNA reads TGTGCCACCAGTGACGGACAGGGAAGGCATTCACCCCTCCACTTT.

CDR3 nucleotides: TGTGCCAGCAGCGTAGAGTCTCACAGGGGGCAATCACCCCTCCACTTT. The encoded protein is CASSVESHRGQSPLHF. V gene TRBV9 combines with J gene TRBJ1-6; 9 bases agree with TRBD1. There are 16 residues in the CDR3. Germline CDR1 reads SGDLS; CDR2 reads YYNGEE. After removal of 0 bases from V and 10 bases from J, the junction contained 8 bases not matched to a gene.

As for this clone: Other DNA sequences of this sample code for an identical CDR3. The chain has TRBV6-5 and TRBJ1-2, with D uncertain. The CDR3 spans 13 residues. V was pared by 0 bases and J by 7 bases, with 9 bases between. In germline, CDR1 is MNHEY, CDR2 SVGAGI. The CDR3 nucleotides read TGTGCCAGCAGTTACTCAAAGGCAGGTGGCTACACCTTC. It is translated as CASSYSKAGGYTF.

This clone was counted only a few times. CDR3 residues: CASSLLLAGGSYEQYF. The CDR3 DNA follows: TGTGCCAGCAGCCTCCTACTAGCGGGAGGTTCCTACGAGCAGTACTTC. The chain has TRBV7-9 and TRBJ2-7, with 12 bases identical to TRBD2. V was clipped by 5 bases and J by 1 base; unmatched bases: 6. The CDR3 is 16 amino acids. Germline V lookup: CDR1 SEHNR, CDR2 FQNEAQ (reference sequence). The full variable domain, in which reference TRBV7-9 and TRBJ2-7 provide the parts outside the CDR3, is DTGVSQNPRHKITKRGQNVTFRCDPISEHNRLYWYRQTLGQGPEFLTYFQNEAQLEKSRLLSDRFSAERPKGSFSTLEIQRTEQGDSAMYLCASSLLLAGGSYEQYFGPGTRLTVT.

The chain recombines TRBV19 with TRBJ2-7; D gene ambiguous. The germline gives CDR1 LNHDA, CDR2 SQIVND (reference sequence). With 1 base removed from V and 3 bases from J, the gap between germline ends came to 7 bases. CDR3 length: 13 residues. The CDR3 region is CASSIGSGYEQYF. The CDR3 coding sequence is TGTGCCAGTAGTATAGGTTCCGGCTACGAGCAGTACTTC.

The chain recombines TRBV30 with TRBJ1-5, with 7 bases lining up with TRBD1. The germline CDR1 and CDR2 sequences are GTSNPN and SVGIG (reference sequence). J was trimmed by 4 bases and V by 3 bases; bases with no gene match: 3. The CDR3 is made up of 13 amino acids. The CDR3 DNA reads TGTGCCTGGAGGGAGACAGGGAATCAGCCCCAGCATTTT. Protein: CAWRETGNQPQHF.

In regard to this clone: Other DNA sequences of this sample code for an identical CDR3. The CDR3 loop is CASSLGGGTEAFF. The CDR3 DNA reads as TGTGCCAGCAGCTTGGGAGGGGGCACTGAAGCTTTCTTT. This chain uses TRBV7-3 with TRBJ1-1; D may be TRBD1 (6 bases). The CDR3 contains 13 residues. Trimming left V 3 bases short and J 4 bases short, with 9 bases between. The V gene's germline CDR1 is SGHTA and CDR2 FQGTGA.

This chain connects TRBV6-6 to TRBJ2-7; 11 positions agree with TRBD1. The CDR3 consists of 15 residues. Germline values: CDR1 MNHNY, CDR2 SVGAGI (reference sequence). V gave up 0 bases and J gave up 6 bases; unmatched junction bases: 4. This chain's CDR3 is CASSYSGQGVGEQYF. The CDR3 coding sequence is TGTGCCAGCAGTTACTCGGGACAGGGGGTTGGCGAGCAGTACTTC.

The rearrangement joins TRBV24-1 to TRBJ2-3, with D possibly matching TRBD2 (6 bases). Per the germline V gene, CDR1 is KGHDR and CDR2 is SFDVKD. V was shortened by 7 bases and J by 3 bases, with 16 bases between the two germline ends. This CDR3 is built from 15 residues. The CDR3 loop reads CATSLSGTPTDTQYF. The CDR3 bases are TGTGCCACCAGCCTCTCCGGGACTCCTACAGATACGCAGTATTTT.

The CDR3 sequence: CASRNYGNDEQYF. The DNA of the CDR3 is TGTGCCAGCAGGAACTACGGAAACGACGAGCAGTACTTC. The chain is built from TRBV11-3 and TRBJ2-7; D is unresolved. Trimming left V 6 bases short and J 5 bases short, with 14 bases between. Looked up from germline, CDR1 is SGHNT and CDR2 is YENEEA. This CDR3 comprises 13 residues.

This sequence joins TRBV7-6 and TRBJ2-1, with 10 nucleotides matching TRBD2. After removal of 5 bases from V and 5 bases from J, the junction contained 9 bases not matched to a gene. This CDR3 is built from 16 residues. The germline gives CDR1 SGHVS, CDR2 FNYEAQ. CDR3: CASSPWTSGTHNEQFF. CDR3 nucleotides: TGTGCCAGCAGCCCCTGGACTAGCGGAACCCACAATGAGCAGTTCTTC.

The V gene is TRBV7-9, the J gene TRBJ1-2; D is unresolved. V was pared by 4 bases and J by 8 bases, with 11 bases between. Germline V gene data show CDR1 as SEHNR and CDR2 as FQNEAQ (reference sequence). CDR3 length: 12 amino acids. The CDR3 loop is CASSSLSGGYTF. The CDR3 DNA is TGTGCCAGCAGCTCCCTCAGTGGCGGCTACACCTTC. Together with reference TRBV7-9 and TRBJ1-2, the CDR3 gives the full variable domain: DTGVSQNPRHKITKRGQNVTFRCDPISEHNRLYWYRQTLGQGPEFLTYFQNEAQLEKSRLLSDRFSAERPKGSFSTLEIQRTEQGDSAMYLCASSSLSGGYTFGSGTRLTVV.

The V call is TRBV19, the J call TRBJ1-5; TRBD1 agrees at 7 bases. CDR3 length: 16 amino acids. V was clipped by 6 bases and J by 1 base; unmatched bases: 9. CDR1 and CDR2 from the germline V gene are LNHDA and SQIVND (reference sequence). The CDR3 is CASRKQTGISNQPQHF. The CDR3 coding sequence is TGTGCCAGTAGAAAACAGACAGGGATAAGCAATCAGCCCCAGCATTTT.

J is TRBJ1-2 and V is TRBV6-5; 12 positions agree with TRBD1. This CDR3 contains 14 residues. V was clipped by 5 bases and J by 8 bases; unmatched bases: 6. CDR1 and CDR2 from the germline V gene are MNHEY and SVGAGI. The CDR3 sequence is CASSRDRGPGGYTF. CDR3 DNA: TGTGCCAGCAGTCGGGACAGGGGGCCGGGCGGCTACACCTTC.

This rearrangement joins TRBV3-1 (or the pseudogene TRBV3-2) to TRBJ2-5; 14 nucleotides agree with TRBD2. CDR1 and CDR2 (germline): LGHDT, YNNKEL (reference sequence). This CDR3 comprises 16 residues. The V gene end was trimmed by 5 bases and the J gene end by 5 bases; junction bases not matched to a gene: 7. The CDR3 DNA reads TGTGCCAGCAGCTTACGGACTAGCGGGGGGAAGGAGACCCAGTACTTC. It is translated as CASSLRTSGGKETQYF.

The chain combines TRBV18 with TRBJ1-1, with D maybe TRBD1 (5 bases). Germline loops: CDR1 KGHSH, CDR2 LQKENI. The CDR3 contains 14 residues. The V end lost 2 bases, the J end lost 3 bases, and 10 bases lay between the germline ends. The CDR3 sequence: CASSPLGGYTEAFF. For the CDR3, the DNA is TGTGCCAGCTCACCATTGGGGGGATACACTGAAGCTTTCTTT. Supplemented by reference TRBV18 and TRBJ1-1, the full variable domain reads NAGVMQNPRHLVRRRGQEARLRCSPMKGHSHVYWYRQLPEEGLKFMVYLQKENIIDESGMPKERFSAEFPKEGPSILRIQQVVRGDSAAYFCASSPLGGYTEAFFGQGTRLTVV.

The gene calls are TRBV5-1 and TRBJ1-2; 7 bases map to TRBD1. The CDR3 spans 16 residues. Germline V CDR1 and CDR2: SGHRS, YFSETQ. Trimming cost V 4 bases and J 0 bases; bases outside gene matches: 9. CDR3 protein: CASSQELQGSNYGYTF. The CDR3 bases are TGCGCCAGCAGCCAAGAATTACAGGGGTCTAACTATGGCTACACCTTC.

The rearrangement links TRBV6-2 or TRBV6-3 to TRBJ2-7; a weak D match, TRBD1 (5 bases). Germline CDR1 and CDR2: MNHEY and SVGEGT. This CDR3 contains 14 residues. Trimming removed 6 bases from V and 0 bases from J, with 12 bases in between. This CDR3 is CASSPGQGSYEQYF. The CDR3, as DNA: TGTGCCAGCAGCCCTGGGCAGGGCTCCTACGAGCAGTACTTC.

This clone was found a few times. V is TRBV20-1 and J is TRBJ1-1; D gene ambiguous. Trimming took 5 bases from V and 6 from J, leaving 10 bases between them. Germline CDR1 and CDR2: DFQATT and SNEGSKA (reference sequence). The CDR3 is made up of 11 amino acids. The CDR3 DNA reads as TGCAGTGCTTCCCGGGGATCTGAAGCTTTCTTT. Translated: CSASRGSEAFF.

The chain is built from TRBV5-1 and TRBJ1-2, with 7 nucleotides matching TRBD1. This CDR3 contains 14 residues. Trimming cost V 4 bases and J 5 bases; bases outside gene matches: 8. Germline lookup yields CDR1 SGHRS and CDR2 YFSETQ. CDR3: CASSTDTGEYGYTF. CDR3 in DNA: TGCGCCAGCAGCACCGACACAGGGGAGTATGGCTACACCTTC.

The CDR3 here is CAWRQNTEAFF. CDR3 coding DNA: TGTGCCTGGAGACAAAACACTGAAGCTTTCTTT. This chain connects TRBV30 to TRBJ1-1; D is uncertain. The V and J ends lost 3 bases and 2 bases respectively, with 4 bases between them. Germline assignment: CDR1 GTSNPN and CDR2 SVGIG (reference sequence). The CDR3 has 11 amino acids.

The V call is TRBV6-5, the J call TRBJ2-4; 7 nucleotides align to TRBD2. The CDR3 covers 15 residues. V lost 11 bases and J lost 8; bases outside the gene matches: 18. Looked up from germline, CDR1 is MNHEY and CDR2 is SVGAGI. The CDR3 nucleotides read TGTGCCTCAAGCCCTACGGGGGGTCAATTTTACATTCAGTACTTC. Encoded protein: CASSPTGGQFYIQYF.

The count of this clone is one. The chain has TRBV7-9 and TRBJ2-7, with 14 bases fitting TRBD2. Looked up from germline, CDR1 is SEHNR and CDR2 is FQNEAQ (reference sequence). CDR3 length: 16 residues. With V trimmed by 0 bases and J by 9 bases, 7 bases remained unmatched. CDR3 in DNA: TGTGCCAGCAGCTTAGCTGGGACTAGCGGGAGAGGGGTGCAGTACTTC. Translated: CASSLAGTSGRGVQYF.

The CDR3 DNA sequence: TGCGCCAGCAGGAATACAGGGGGCTCCTACAATGAGCAGTTCTTC. Translating it yields CASRNTGGSYNEQFF. The chain has TRBV5-1 and TRBJ2-1; TRBD1 matches 8 bases. Germline values: CDR1 SGHRS, CDR2 YFSETQ. J was trimmed by 0 bases and V by 5 bases; bases with no gene match: 4. This CDR3 spans 15 amino acids.

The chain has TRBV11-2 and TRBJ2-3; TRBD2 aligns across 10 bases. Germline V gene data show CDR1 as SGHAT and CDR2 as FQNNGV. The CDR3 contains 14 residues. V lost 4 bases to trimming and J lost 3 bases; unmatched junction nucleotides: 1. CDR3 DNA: TGTGCCAGCAGCTCTAGCGGGAGAACAGATACGCAGTATTTT. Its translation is CASSSSGRTDTQYF.